This is a list of T cell receptor beta chains from one sample in a study of T cell repertoires in cytomegalovirus infection. MiXCR was run by TCRdb on the reads, yielding one entry per CDR3 protein. The sample shows over 300,000 distinct CDR3 sequences, roughly 16% of them seen only once. The sequenced sample consisted of PBMCs. Source of these receptors: a human donor in good health (CMV status not recorded). Some clones in this sample may be carry-over from other donors' samples. Both conserved end residues are part of each CDR3. D genes are given only for firm matches. The size entry is marked missing in some rows and otherwise reads once, few, many or a size class.

>.|TRBV9|TRBD1|TRBJ1-4
TGTGCCAGCAGCTCGACAGGGGGCATAAGTGAAAAACTGTTTTTT
CASSSTGGISEKLFF
>few|TRBV2|TRBD1|TRBJ2-1
TGTGCCAGCAGTGGGACAGGGTCCTACAATGAGCAGTTCTTC
CASSGTGSYNEQFF
>many|TRBV20-1|TRBD2|TRBJ2-3
TGCAGTGCTAGCTTAGCGGGGCAAGCAGATACGCAGTATTTT
CSASLAGQADTQYF
>many|TRBV6-5|.|TRBJ1-2
TGTGCCAGCAGTTCCGCAGGATACTATGGCTACACCTTC
CASSSAGYYGYTF
>many|TRBV7-2|.|TRBJ2-7
TGTGCCAGCAGCAAAACACAACGCGAGCAGTACTTC
CASSKTQREQYF
>many|TRBV7-2|.|TRBJ2-3
TGTGCCAGCAGCTCGAACCGGATGGGACGGACTAGCACAGATACGCAGTATTTT
CASSSNRMGRTSTDTQYF
>.|TRBV2|.|TRBJ2-7
TGTGCCAGCAGCCAGGGGCAAACGAGCGAGCAGTACTTC
CASSQGQTSEQYF
>few|TRBV27|TRBD2|TRBJ2-2
TGTGCCAGCAGTACAAGACTAGCGCTTGAGAACACCGGGGAGCTGTTTTTT
CASSTRLALENTGELFF
>many|TRBV7-8|.|TRBJ1-2
TGTGCCAGCAGCTTAGTAAGGCGCGGAGAATACTATGGCTACACCTTC
CASSLVRRGEYYGYTF
>many|TRBV6-1|TRBD1|TRBJ1-5
TGTGCCAGCAGTGAAGCGCAGGGGGTCGAGTCTCAGCCCCAGCATTTT
CASSEAQGVESQPQHF
>.|TRBV7-9|.|TRBJ2-7
TGTGCCAGCAGCGGGGGTTTCCAGGACGAGCAGTACTTC
CASSGGFQDEQYF
>many|TRBV7-9|.|TRBJ2-2
TGTGCCAGCAGCCAGTCCGGGACGGAATCGAACACCGGGGAGCTGTTTTTT
CASSQSGTESNTGELFF
>many|TRBV12-3/TRBV12-4|TRBD2|TRBJ2-7
TGTGCCAGCAGTTTGGACGGGGGGGCCTACGAGCAGTACTTC
CASSLDGGAYEQYF
>.|TRBV20-1|TRBD1|TRBJ2-5
TGCAGCGCGACAGGGCTTCAAGAGACCCAGTACTTC
CSATGLQETQYF
>few|TRBV12-3/TRBV12-4|.|TRBJ2-5
TGTGCCAGCAGTCCGAGGGGGCGGGAGGAGACCCAGTACTTC
CASSPRGREETQYF
>few|TRBV6-5|.|TRBJ1-5
TGTGCCAGCAGTTACAAGGCCCCGTTGGGCAATCAGCCCCAGCATTTT
CASSYKAPLGNQPQHF
>.|TRBV6-5|TRBD1|TRBJ2-7
TGTGCCAGCAGTTACTCACATAACCGGGACAGCTCCTACGAGCAGTACTTC
CASSYSHNRDSSYEQYF
>many|TRBV7-2|TRBD1|TRBJ2-7
TGTGCCAGCAGCTTCCGGACAGGGGGCTCCTACGAGCAGTACTTC
CASSFRTGGSYEQYF
>.|TRBV5-4|.|TRBJ1-1
TGTGCCACCGTGGGACGGTGGAACACTGAAGCTTTCTTT
CATVGRWNTEAFF
>.|TRBV6-4|TRBD2|TRBJ2-7
TGTGCCAGCAGTGGTCGGGCCGGGACTAGCGGGACCAGGTCCTACGAGCAGTACTTC
CASSGRAGTSGTRSYEQYF
>.|TRBV11-2|.|TRBJ1-3
TGTGCCAGCAGCTTAGAAATGACAGGTGGAAACACCATATATTTT
CASSLEMTGGNTIYF
>many|TRBV28|TRBD1|TRBJ1-5
TGTGCCAGCAGTTTAGGGACAGGGGATAGCAATCAGCCCCAGCATTTT
CASSLGTGDSNQPQHF
>many|TRBV19|.|TRBJ1-5
TGTGCCAGTACCTTGGACAGAGGGAGTCAGCCCCAGCATTTT
CASTLDRGSQPQHF
>many|TRBV2|.|TRBJ1-5
TGTGCCAGCAGGGATTCAGGGGGCAATCAGCCCCAGCATTTT
CASRDSGGNQPQHF
>.|TRBV27|TRBD1|TRBJ1-3
TGTGCCAAAGCCCCCGACAGGGGGAACACCATATATTTT
CAKAPDRGNTIYF
>few|TRBV4-2|TRBD2|TRBJ2-6
TGTGCCAGCAGCCAGCTAGCGGGGGGGCCCTCTGGGGCCAACGTCCTGACTTTC
CASSQLAGGPSGANVLTF
>few|TRBV20-1|.|TRBJ1-1
TGCAGTGCTAGAGATCCACGGGCGGAAGCTTTCTTT
CSARDPRAEAFF
>.|TRBV6-2/TRBV6-3|.|TRBJ1-5
TGTGCCAGCAGTCCCCCCCGTAGCGGAAAGCCCCAGCATTTT
CASSPPRSGKPQHF
>few|TRBV7-6|.|TRBJ2-1
TGTGCCAGCAGTTTAGGACAGCATAGGGATGAGCAGTTCTTC
CASSLGQHRDEQFF
>.|TRBV10-3|.|TRBJ1-5
TGTGCCATCAGGGGTCGGAGCAATCAGCCCCAGCATTTT
CAIRGRSNQPQHF
>few|TRBV7-2|.|TRBJ2-5
TGTGCCAGCAGCTTAGGCCAGGGGGGGGTCTGGGTGGAGACCCAGTACTTC
CASSLGQGGVWVETQYF
>many|TRBV12-3/TRBV12-4|TRBD2|TRBJ2-3
TGTGCCAGCAGTCTAGCGGGGGAGGCAAATACGCAGTATTTT
CASSLAGEANTQYF
>.|TRBV18|TRBD1|TRBJ1-4
TGTGCCAGCTCACCTATGGGACAGGGTAATGAAAAACTGTTTTTT
CASSPMGQGNEKLFF
>few|TRBV20-1|TRBD2|TRBJ2-3
TGCAGTGCTAGAGATGAAAGGTCTAGCGGGGGTGCCGCAGATACGCAGTATTTT
CSARDERSSGGAADTQYF
>many|TRBV20-1|TRBD1|TRBJ1-5
TGCAGTGCTAGAGGGCGAACAGGGGGAAGCAATCAGCCCCAGCATTTT
CSARGRTGGSNQPQHF
>few|TRBV12-3/TRBV12-4|.|TRBJ2-2
TGTGCCAGCAGTCCGGTTATGGGAATCGGGGAGCTGTTTTTT
CASSPVMGIGELFF
>many|TRBV12-3/TRBV12-4|.|TRBJ2-3
TGTGCCAGCAGGCCCTTCGGGGGCACAGATACGCAGTATTTT
CASRPFGGTDTQYF
>few|TRBV20-1|TRBD1|TRBJ1-4
TGCAGTGCTAGACCCAGGGACAGGCATGAAAAACTGTTTTTT
CSARPRDRHEKLFF
>.|TRBV18|.|TRBJ2-3
TGTGCCAGCTCCCAAACGACTGCAGATACGCAGTATTTT
CASSQTTADTQYF
>many|TRBV19|.|TRBJ2-5
TGTGCCAGTAGTATTCAATTCTTGGGGACATATCAAGAGACCCAGTACTTC
CASSIQFLGTYQETQYF
>many|TRBV7-2|TRBD1|TRBJ2-3
TGTGCCAGCAGCTCGGACAGGGAAGATACGCAGTATTTT
CASSSDREDTQYF
>.|TRBV28|TRBD1|TRBJ1-2
TGTGCCAGCAGTTTCCCCGGACAGGGCCATTGGGGCTACACCTTC
CASSFPGQGHWGYTF
>.|TRBV18|.|TRBJ1-3
TGTGCCAGCTCACCACTTCCTACGGGATCTGGAAACACCATATATTTT
CASSPLPTGSGNTIYF
>many|TRBV20-1|.|TRBJ1-5
TGCAGTGCTAGAGAGGGGAGGATGGGTCAGCCCCAGCATTTT
CSAREGRMGQPQHF
>many|TRBV20-1|.|TRBJ2-3
TGCAGTGCTATCGGGGCTACTAGCACAGATACGCAGTATTTT
CSAIGATSTDTQYF
>few|TRBV19|.|TRBJ1-6
TGTGCCAGTAGTCCTACGCCACAGAGCTCCTATAATTCACCCCTCCACTTT
CASSPTPQSSYNSPLHF
>few|TRBV28|TRBD1|TRBJ2-1
TGTGCCAGCAGTTTAGGAACAGGGGGGCTTGACAATGAGCAGTTCTTC
CASSLGTGGLDNEQFF
>.|TRBV5-1|.|TRBJ2-7
TGCGCCAGCAGCTTGGGTCGAGGAATGAGATCCTACGAGCAGTACTTC
CASSLGRGMRSYEQYF
>many|TRBV2|.|TRBJ1-1
TGTGCCAGCAGTGGGCACACTGAAGCTTTCTTT
CASSGHTEAFF
>.|TRBV20-1|.|TRBJ2-3
TGCAGTGCTAGTCCCCGGGCAGCTAGCACAGATACGCAGTATTTT
CSASPRAASTDTQYF
>.|TRBV20-1|TRBD1|TRBJ2-7
TGCAGTGCTAGGGGACAGGGGATCTCCTACGAGCAGTACTTC
CSARGQGISYEQYF
>many|TRBV20-1|.|TRBJ2-4
TGCAGTGCTAGATTCCCCGAGGGGGCCAAAAACATTCAGTACTTC
CSARFPEGAKNIQYF
>.|TRBV5-1|TRBD2|TRBJ2-3
TGCGCCAGCAGCTTAGCGGGGGCGGTCACAGATACGCAGTATTTT
CASSLAGAVTDTQYF
>many|TRBV7-6|.|TRBJ1-1
TGTGCCAGCAGCTTAGCAGTTGGGGCACCGAACACTGAAGCTTTCTTT
CASSLAVGAPNTEAFF